This is a list of T cell receptor beta chains from one sample in a study of blood T cell repertoires in COVID-19. TCRdb keeps only in-frame clones here, not all; method: immunoSEQ multiplex PCR. This table holds 110,000 to 150,000 clones, approximately 80% found once. Sequenced sample: PBMCs or T cells enriched from blood (not recorded which). The receptor set was obtained from a woman aged 18 to 35 who had been exposed to COVID-19. CDR3s leave out the opening cysteine and the closing phenylalanine or tryptophan. The order of the fields is clone size, J gene, V gene, CDR3 protein. Clone size appears in some rows only: once, few, many, or a class for an expanded clone.

clone size: .
J gene: TRBJ2-7
V gene: TRBV5-1
CDR3 protein: ASSRGFGTSGYEQY

clone size: .
J gene: TRBJ2-5
V gene: TRBV9
CDR3 protein: ASSGDTGTVETQY

clone size: .
J gene: TRBJ2-2
V gene: TRBV29-1
CDR3 protein: SVVDSTGELF

clone size: .
J gene: TRBJ2-7
V gene: TRBV9
CDR3 protein: ASSVGQSYEQY

clone size: .
J gene: TRBJ2-5
V gene: TRBV6-5
CDR3 protein: PGVVKETQY

clone size: .
J gene: TRBJ2-1
V gene: TRBV7-2
CDR3 protein: ASSPRRGARNYNEQF

clone size: .
J gene: TRBJ2-1
V gene: TRBV4-1
CDR3 protein: ASSQVGLIYNEQF

clone size: .
J gene: TRBJ2-5
V gene: TRBV7-9
CDR3 protein: ASSPGLAGGIETQY

clone size: few
J gene: TRBJ1-1
V gene: TRBV24-1
CDR3 protein: AVRDSLNTEAF

clone size: .
J gene: TRBJ2-7
V gene: TRBV7-9
CDR3 protein: ASSLGGTAYEQY

clone size: once
J gene: TRBJ2-2
V gene: TRBV28
CDR3 protein: ASSFSVGVGTGELF

clone size: .
J gene: TRBJ2-3
V gene: TRBV5-4
CDR3 protein: ASNLRVGGQGDTQY

clone size: .
J gene: TRBJ1-3
V gene: TRBV7-8
CDR3 protein: ASSSGRGNTIY

clone size: .
J gene: TRBJ1-4
V gene: TRBV4-3
CDR3 protein: ASSQETGSWEKLF

clone size: .
J gene: TRBJ2-1
V gene: TRBV24-1
CDR3 protein: ATSERDRGLNNEQF

clone size: .
J gene: TRBJ1-1
V gene: TRBV5-5
CDR3 protein: ASSRVGRANTEAF

clone size: .
J gene: TRBJ2-5
V gene: TRBV28
CDR3 protein: ASSLFSGSETQY

clone size: .
J gene: TRBJ2-7
V gene: TRBV2
CDR3 protein: ASREDQGGYEQY

clone size: once
J gene: TRBJ2-3
V gene: TRBV28
CDR3 protein: ASAENTDTQY

clone size: .
J gene: TRBJ1-1
V gene: TRBV12-3/TRBV12-4
CDR3 protein: ASGPGKNTEAF

clone size: .
J gene: TRBJ1-5
V gene: TRBV27
CDR3 protein: ASSLSDRNQPQH

clone size: .
J gene: TRBJ1-1
V gene: TRBV5-1
CDR3 protein: ASRPQGAGTEAF

clone size: .
J gene: TRBJ2-7
V gene: TRBV14
CDR3 protein: ASSQGDIVTDEQY

clone size: few
J gene: TRBJ2-7
V gene: TRBV7-9
CDR3 protein: ASSIGAGRVFDEQY

clone size: .
J gene: TRBJ1-6
V gene: TRBV12-3/TRBV12-4
CDR3 protein: ASSLLQNSPLH

clone size: .
J gene: TRBJ2-1
V gene: TRBV4-1
CDR3 protein: ASGARRAVGNEQF

clone size: .
J gene: TRBJ2-5
V gene: TRBV3-1/TRBV3-2
CDR3 protein: ASSLGLAGVSGTQY